The 21 T cell receptor beta chains given below trace back to one sample, sequenced in a study of shared clonotypes between healthy human individuals. Cells designated naive CD8 were CD45RO-negative and were positively selected for CCR7, with terminally differentiated effector memory CD45RA+ cells excluded. Measured with immunoSEQ multiplex PCR; TCRdb has only the in-frame clones, and not every one. The data contain about 1.9 million clones, around 95% of them singletons. Sample: naive CD8+ T cells from PBMCs. Source of these receptors: a young man in good health. Some clones in this sample may be carry-over from other donors' samples.

This clone was detected only a few times. The V call is TRBV4-3, the J call TRBJ1-4, with 9 bases that match TRBD1. CDR3 size: 14 residues. CDR1 and CDR2 (germline): LGHNA, YSLEER. J gave up 8 bases and V 1 base, and 2 bases lay outside the gene matches. The CDR3 sequence is CASSQGQGGEKLFF. CDR3 DNA: TGCGCCAGCAGCCAAGGACAGGGGGGCGAAAAACTGTTTTTT.

V and J are TRBV15 and TRBJ1-4; 9 nucleotides align to TRBD1. The CDR3 contains 15 residues. With 1 base clipped from V and 8 bases from J, the junction kept 5 bases outside the gene matches. Germline V gene lookup returns CDR1 LNHNV and CDR2 YYDKDF (reference sequence). Here the CDR3 reads CATSRGGQGGEKLFF. DNA of the CDR3: TGTGCCACCAGCAGAGGGGGACAGGGTGGCGAAAAACTGTTTTTT.

This clone was counted once. The V call is TRBV5-1, the J call TRBJ2-5; D perhaps matches TRBD1 (6 bases). Germline CDR1 SGHRS, CDR2 YFSETQ. The CDR3 is made up of 16 amino acids. Trimming cost V 3 bases and J 1 base, with 16 bases left between them. This chain's CDR3 is CASSSTARGPQETQYF. The CDR3 DNA reads TGCGCCAGCAGCTCAACAGCCAGGGGCCCCCAAGAGACCCAGTACTTC.

V gene TRBV9 combines with J gene TRBJ1-1; no definite D call. Trimming took 4 bases from V and 6 from J, leaving 13 bases between them. The CDR3 consists of 13 residues. Germline assignment: CDR1 SGDLS and CDR2 YYNGEE. The CDR3 loop reads CASSPSSGAEAFF. The CDR3, as DNA: TGTGCCAGCAGCCCCTCCTCGGGCGCTGAAGCTTTCTTT.

The rearrangement joins TRBV6-6 to TRBJ2-7; D is possibly TRBD1 (5 bases). The CDR3 is made up of 12 amino acids. CDR1 is MNHNY and CDR2 is SVGAGI in the germline V gene (reference sequence). Trimming shortened V by 6 bases and J by 6 bases, and 12 bases separated the two germline ends. The CDR3 spells CASSLSRGEQYF. CDR3 bases: TGTGCCAGCAGCCTATCTAGGGGCGAGCAGTACTTC.

In this sample, this clone turned up once. The chain combines TRBV5-4 with TRBJ2-7; TRBD1 matches 7 bases. CDR1 and CDR2 from the germline V gene are SGHNT and YYREEE (reference sequence). With 5 bases clipped from V and 5 bases from J, the junction kept 13 bases outside the gene matches. The CDR3 is 15 amino acids. The CDR3 loop reads CASSPDRQGGNEQYF. The CDR3, as DNA: TGTGCCAGCAGTCCGGACCGACAGGGTGGCAACGAGCAGTACTTC.

The chain employs TRBV10-2 and TRBJ1-2; 11 bases match TRBD1. V trimming: 4 bases; J trimming: 7 bases; junction bases outside the gene matches: 11. CDR3 length: 16 amino acids. Germline V gene data show CDR1 as WSHSY and CDR2 as SAAADI. The CDR3 protein is CASSGTLRTGGVGYTF. The CDR3 DNA reads as TGCGCCAGCAGTGGAACTTTGCGGACAGGGGGCGTTGGCTACACCTTC.

This clone was seen only once. The chain links TRBV11-3 to TRBJ2-2; 9 nucleotides agree with TRBD1. Germline V gene sequence: CDR1 SGHNT, CDR2 YENEEA. With V trimmed by 4 bases and J by 6 bases, 6 bases remained unmatched. The CDR3 has 15 residues. DNA of the CDR3: TGTGCCAGCAGCTCAAGGGACAGGGCGGCCGGGGAGCTGTTTTTT. Its protein product is CASSSRDRAAGELFF.

The chain links TRBV6-5 to TRBJ2-3, with D possibly matching TRBD1 (6 bases). Trimming pared 2 bases from V and 4 bases from J, leaving 10 bases between. Germline loops: CDR1 MNHEY, CDR2 SVGAGI. This CDR3 has 14 residues. In DNA, the CDR3 is TGTGCCAGCAGTTACAGGCAGGGGCCAGATACGCAGTATTTT. The encoded protein is CASSYRQGPDTQYF.

V is TRBV29-1 and J is TRBJ2-1; TRBD2 matches at 11 bases. The V gene's germline CDR1 is SQVTM and CDR2 ANQGSEA. The CDR3 extends over 15 amino acids. J gave up 4 bases and V 3 bases, and 5 bases lay outside the gene matches. In nucleotides, the CDR3 is TGCAGCGTTGACCCCGGGACTAGCGGTTACAATGAGCAGTTCTTC. Translating it yields CSVDPGTSGYNEQFF.

V usage is TRBV5-5 and J usage is TRBJ2-6, with D maybe TRBD1 (6 bases). V shed 6 bases and J shed 0 bases, with 13 bases lying between them. Per germline, CDR1 SGHKS and CDR2 YYEKEE (reference sequence). The CDR3 contains 16 residues. CDR3 nucleotides: TGTGCCAGCAAGGCAGGGGTTTACTCTGGGGCCAACGTCCTGACTTTC. It encodes CASKAGVYSGANVLTF.

The rearrangement links TRBV2 to TRBJ1-5, with a tentative D call TRBD1 (5 bases). From germline, CDR1 is SNHLY and CDR2 FYNNEI. V gave up 7 bases and J gave up 2 bases, with 12 bases separating them. The CDR3 is made up of 14 amino acids. The CDR3: CASKGLGGNQPQHF. As DNA, the CDR3 is TGTGCCAGCAAGGGGTTGGGGGGCAATCAGCCCCAGCATTTT.

V is TRBV7-6 and J is TRBJ2-1; TRBD2 aligns across 8 bases. V gave up 4 bases and J gave up 5 bases; unmatched junction bases: 7. There are 15 residues in the CDR3. Per the germline V gene, CDR1 is SGHVS and CDR2 is FNYEAQ. The CDR3 spells CASSWVSGTDNEQFF. The CDR3 DNA follows: TGTGCCAGCAGCTGGGTTAGCGGGACCGACAATGAGCAGTTCTTC.

The rearrangement links TRBV4-3 to TRBJ2-7, with unresolved D. The germline V gene encodes CDR1 LGHNA and CDR2 YSLEER. V was shortened by 1 base and J by 5 bases, with 12 bases between the two germline ends. This CDR3 comprises 14 residues. The CDR3 DNA is TGCGCCAGCAGCCAAGGGACCCTTCGGGACGAGCAGTACTTC. Translating gives CASSQGTLRDEQYF.

This chain uses TRBV28 with TRBJ2-7, with a tentative D call TRBD2 (6 bases). Germline V gene sequence: CDR1 MDHEN, CDR2 SYDVKM. Trimming took off 4 bases at V and 2 bases at J, with 18 bases between the two ends. The CDR3 runs 16 residues. The CDR3 bases are TGTGCCAGCAGTTCCCGAGGCGGGGAAAACGCCTACGAGCAGTACTTC. The encoded protein is CASSSRGGENAYEQYF.

This chain connects TRBV5-6 to TRBJ2-2; D is possibly TRBD1 (6 bases). The V gene's germline CDR1 is SGHDT and CDR2 YYEEEE. This CDR3 has 16 amino acids. Trimming cost V 1 base and J 1 base, with 11 bases left between them. This CDR3 is CASSLSWTENTGELFF. Written as DNA, the CDR3 is TGTGCCAGCAGCTTGTCCTGGACAGAGAACACCGGGGAGCTGTTTTTT.

J is TRBJ2-2 and V is TRBV19; no definite D call. CDR3 length equals 13 residues. Trimming removed 7 bases at V and 4 bases at J, with 10 bases between. Germline loops: CDR1 LNHDA, CDR2 SQIVND (reference sequence). CDR3 nucleotide sequence: TGTGCCAGTATCAGGTTGGGCACCGGGGAGCTGTTTTTT. Translation: CASIRLGTGELFF.

The chain recombines TRBV25-1 with TRBJ2-7, with 7 bases fitting TRBD2. The CDR3 is 11 residues long. The V gene's germline CDR1 is MGHDK and CDR2 SYGVNS. V was clipped by 3 bases and J by 7 bases; unmatched bases: 0. The chain's CDR3 is CASSDGGEQYF. The CDR3 bases are TGTGCCAGCAGTGACGGGGGGGAGCAGTACTTC.

The J gene is TRBJ2-2, the V gene TRBV6-4; 9 bases fit TRBD1. Germline V CDR1 and CDR2: MRHNA, SNTAGT. V dropped 3 bases and J dropped 7; count of bases not matched to a gene: 3. There are 14 residues in the CDR3. CDR3 nucleotide sequence: TGTGCCAGCAGTGAAGACAGGGGGAGCGGGGAGCTGTTTTTT. Translating gives CASSEDRGSGELFF.

The chain recombines TRBV28 with TRBJ2-5, with D maybe TRBD2 (6 bases). CDR3 length: 13 residues. Germline V gives CDR1 MDHEN, CDR2 SYDVKM. The V gene lost 7 bases and the J gene lost 2 bases, with 11 bases spanning the gap. CDR3 nucleotide sequence: TGTGCCAGCATCGGGGACTCGCAAGAGACCCAGTACTTC. Amino acids: CASIGDSQETQYF.

The J gene is TRBJ2-1, the V gene TRBV19; D gene ambiguous. V was pared by 5 bases and J by 6 bases, with 8 bases between. Germline-derived CDR1 and CDR2 are LNHDA and SQIVND (reference sequence). This CDR3 is built from 12 residues. CDR3 residues: CASSGPRNEQFF. The CDR3 nucleotides are TGTGCCAGTAGTGGGCCTCGCAATGAGCAGTTCTTC. The full variable domain, in which reference TRBV19 and TRBJ2-1 provide the parts outside the CDR3, is DGGITQSPKYLFRKEGQNVTLSCEQNLNHDAMYWYRQDPGQGLRLIYYSQIVNDFQKGDIAEGYSVSREKKESFPLTVTSAQKNPTAFYLCASSGPRNEQFFGPGTRLTVL.